This entry lists 23 T cell receptor beta chains sequenced from one sample in a study of blood T cell repertoires in COVID-19. Clones were sequenced by immunoSEQ multiplex PCR, and TCRdb holds only the in-frame ones, with some missing. The top ten hold around 16% of the sample, which has about 190,000 clones, more than 65% seen once. The sample comprised PBMCs or T cells enriched from blood (not recorded which). These receptors were taken from a woman between 50 and 59 years old with acute COVID-19.

The chain has TRBV18 and TRBJ2-3, with 10 bases aligning to TRBD1. The trim removed 4 bases at V and 5 bases at J, leaving 3 bases unmatched. CDR1 KGHSH and CDR2 LQKENI come from the germline V gene. The CDR3 is made up of 14 amino acids. CDR3 amino acids: CASSRTGGRDTQYF. CDR3 DNA sequence: TGTGCCAGCTCACGGACAGGGGGAAGAGATACGCAGTATTTT.

CDR3 sequence (DNA): TGTGCCAGCAGCCTACGACAGGGGGTGAACACCGGGGAGCTGTTTTTT. It encodes CASSLRQGVNTGELFF. This chain joins TRBV4-2 and TRBJ2-2; 9 bases map to TRBD1. Per the germline V gene, CDR1 is LGHNA and CDR2 is YNFKEQ. The trim removed 4 bases at V and 1 base at J, leaving 4 bases unmatched. The CDR3 spans 16 residues.

The V gene is TRBV6-5, the J gene TRBJ1-3; tentatively, D is TRBD1 (5 bases). Germline assignment: CDR1 MNHEY and CDR2 SVGAGI. Deletions cut 0 bases from V and 2 bases from J, with 11 bases between. This CDR3 has 16 residues. The CDR3 DNA sequence: TGTGCCAGCAGTTACTCGCGCAGGGCTGCTGGAAACACCATATATTTT. It encodes CASSYSRRAAGNTIYF.

This chain uses TRBV14 with TRBJ1-2; 9 nucleotides match TRBD1. V was clipped by 2 bases and J by 8 bases; unmatched bases: 3. Per germline, CDR1 SGHDN and CDR2 FVKESK. The CDR3 is 13 residues long. CDR3 protein: CASSQRDRDGYTF. The CDR3 DNA is TGTGCCAGCAGCCAACGGGACAGGGACGGCTACACCTTC. Using reference TRBV14 and TRBJ1-2 for the parts outside the CDR3, the full variable domain is EAGVTQFPSHSVIEKGQTVTLRCDPISGHDNLYWYRRVMGKEIKFLLHFVKESKQDESGMPNNRFLAERTGGTYSTLKVQPAELEDSGVYFCASSQRDRDGYTFGSGTRLTVV.

The CDR3 nucleotides read TGTGCCAGCAGCTTTAGCGGGGGAAACTCTGGGGCCAACGTCCTGACTTTC. It specifies CASSFSGGNSGANVLTF. The rearrangement links TRBV7-3 to TRBJ2-6; 9 bases fit TRBD2. Per germline, CDR1 SGHTA and CDR2 FQGTGA. This CDR3 contains 17 residues. The V segment lost 3 bases and the J segment 0 bases; nucleotides outside the gene matches: 3.

J is TRBJ2-3 and V is TRBV28, with D maybe TRBD1 (6 bases). Trimming removed 7 bases at V and 2 bases at J, with 19 bases between. The CDR3 is 16 residues long. Germline lookup yields CDR1 MDHEN and CDR2 SYDVKM. DNA for the CDR3: TGTGCCAGCATTCGACAGGACTCCTTGATCACAGATACGCAGTATTTT. Translated, it gives CASIRQDSLITDTQYF.

This chain joins TRBV6-2 or TRBV6-3 and TRBJ2-5, with TRBD1 matching 9 bases. Per the germline V gene, CDR1 is MNHEY and CDR2 is SVGEGT. The CDR3 contains 16 residues. Losses at the gene ends were 1 base for V and 2 bases for J; bases not matched to a gene: 5. CDR3 in amino acids: CASSYLQGATQETQYF. CDR3 in DNA: TGTGCCAGCAGTTACTTACAGGGGGCCACGCAAGAGACCCAGTACTTC.

The chain recombines TRBV7-9 with TRBJ2-7; D might be TRBD1 (6 bases). Germline V gives CDR1 SEHNR, CDR2 FQNEAQ (reference sequence). This CDR3 has 13 amino acids. V dropped 2 bases and J dropped 2 bases, with 7 bases sitting between them. The CDR3 loop reads CASSLQGTYEQYV. In DNA, the CDR3 is TGTGCCAGCAGCTTACAGGGGACCTACGAGCAGTACGTC.

The chain employs TRBV9 and TRBJ1-5; 7 bases fit TRBD1. The CDR3 totals 14 residues. The V gene's germline CDR1 is SGDLS and CDR2 YYNGEE. J was trimmed by 4 bases and V by 6 bases; bases with no gene match: 7. The CDR3 sequence is CASNRQGDNQPQHF. The CDR3, as DNA: TGTGCCAGCAATCGACAGGGTGATAATCAGCCCCAGCATTTT.

The J gene is TRBJ2-2, the V gene TRBV28; D perhaps matches TRBD1 (6 bases). Germline V CDR1 and CDR2: MDHEN, SYDVKM. This CDR3 is 14 amino acids long. Written as DNA, the CDR3 is TGTGTAGTTCTCCGGGCCCAGGGGCCCGGGGAGCTGTTTTTT. It yields the protein CVVLRAQGPGELFF.

A single count supports this clone. The V and J genes are TRBV7-9 and TRBJ2-3; TRBD2 agrees at 8 bases. The CDR3 contains 19 residues. J lost 0 bases, V lost 5 bases, and 16 bases had no gene match. Germline CDR1 and CDR2: SEHNR and FQNEAQ (reference sequence). In DNA form, the CDR3 reads TGTGCCAGCAGCCTGCGTTGGGGTTCCGGGGGGGAAAGCACAGATACGCAGTATTTT. Translated, it gives CASSLRWGSGGESTDTQYF.

The chain links TRBV19 to TRBJ2-1; the match to TRBD2 covers 11 bases. There are 17 residues in the CDR3. The junction had 8 bases not matched to a gene; V was cut back by 1 base and J by 6 bases. Germline CDR1 is LNHDA and CDR2 is SQIVND (reference sequence). The CDR3, as DNA: TGTGCCAGTAGTATAGGGATAGCGGGGGGGTCACGCAATGAGCAGTTCTTC. Translated: CASSIGIAGGSRNEQFF.

J is TRBJ2-3 and V is TRBV4-2, with D possibly being TRBD1 (6 bases). Germline V gene data show CDR1 as LGHNA and CDR2 as YNFKEQ. V gave up 5 bases and J gave up 5 bases, with 17 bases separating them. The CDR3 runs 15 residues. The CDR3 sequence is CASSFQSSGVDTQYF. The CDR3 bases are TGTGCCAGCAGCTTCCAATCCTCAGGGGTAGATACGCAGTATTTT.

The rearrangement uses TRBV5-1 and TRBJ2-6, with D unresolved. Germline V gene sequence: CDR1 SGHRS, CDR2 YFSETQ. CDR3 length: 14 residues. V was clipped by 5 bases and J by 2 bases, with 8 bases between them. The CDR3 is CASSLGAGANVLTF. CDR3 bases: TGCGCCAGCAGTTTAGGAGCTGGGGCCAACGTCCTGACTTTC.

CDR3 coding DNA: TGTGCCACCAGACGGGGTGGGGCCGGGGAGCTGTTTTTT. Protein: CATRRGGAGELFF. The rearrangement links TRBV6-5 to TRBJ2-2; tentatively, D is TRBD2 (5 bases). Trimming stripped 10 bases from V and 6 bases from J, with 15 bases between. Germline assignment: CDR1 MNHEY and CDR2 SVGAGI. This CDR3 contains 13 residues.

This clone was observed a single time. The chain has TRBV7-9 and TRBJ1-1; TRBD1 might be the D (5 bases). V was trimmed by 0 bases and J by 11 bases, leaving 13 bases between them. The germline CDR1 and CDR2 sequences are SEHNR and FQNEAQ (reference sequence). The CDR3 is made up of 13 amino acids. The CDR3 loop is CASSLAGRVGAFF. CDR3 DNA: TGTGCCAGCAGCTTAGCGGGCAGGGTCGGGGCTTTCTTT.

This clone was observed many times. The chain carries TRBV29-1 and TRBJ1-2, with TRBD1 matching 8 bases. The junction had 7 bases not matched to a gene; V was cut back by 3 bases and J by 7 bases. Looked up from germline, CDR1 is SQVTM and CDR2 is ANQGSEA. The CDR3 has 13 residues. CDR3 region: CSVDQGAMGGYTF. The CDR3 DNA is TGCAGCGTTGATCAGGGGGCGATGGGTGGCTACACCTTC.

This chain uses TRBV10-3 with TRBJ1-6, with unresolved D. The CDR3 contains 14 residues. V gave up 7 bases and J gave up 8 bases, with 15 bases separating them. Germline lookup yields CDR1 ENHRY and CDR2 SYGVKD. For the CDR3, the DNA is TGTGCCATCAAACCAGTCGGAGAGCATTCACCCCTCCACTTT. Amino acids: CAIKPVGEHSPLHF.

This clone was observed a single time. The rearrangement uses TRBV7-2 and TRBJ1-4; 10 bases are shared with TRBD1. V shed 4 bases, J shed 8 bases, and the junction held 13 bases outside the gene matches. The length of the CDR3 is 17 residues. The germline V gene has CDR1 SGHTA and CDR2 FQGNSA. The CDR3: CASSYSRGQGELEKLFF. The CDR3 bases are TGTGCCAGCAGCTATTCCCGCGGACAGGGGGAGTTGGAAAAACTGTTTTTT.

J is TRBJ2-7 and V is TRBV6-5; 7 positions match TRBD1. The V and J ends lost 6 bases and 0 bases, in that order; junction bases with no gene match: 8. CDR3 length: 15 residues. The germline gives CDR1 MNHEY, CDR2 SVGAGI. CDR3: CASSDREWVSYEQYV. DNA for the CDR3: TGTGCCAGCAGCGACAGGGAATGGGTCTCCTACGAGCAGTACGTC.

The V and J genes are TRBV7-2 and TRBJ1-5, with D possibly TRBD1 on 6 matching bases. Germline V gene sequence: CDR1 SGHTA, CDR2 FQGNSA. V lost 10 bases, J lost 10 bases, and 23 bases lay in between. This CDR3 comprises 14 residues. CDR3 coding DNA: TGTGCCACCTCGCCCTCGACCGGGACACCCCCCCAGCATTTT. This codes for CATSPSTGTPPQHF.

This clone has just one count. The chain has TRBV5-6 and TRBJ2-7, with D maybe TRBD1 (6 bases). CDR1 is SGHDT, CDR2 YYEEEE, per germline. The ends were cut back, 1 base at V and 4 bases at J, with 9 bases in the middle. The CDR3 spans 13 residues. Written as DNA, the CDR3 is TGTGCCAGCAGCTTGCTGGGGGCATACGAGCAGTACGTC. Residues: CASSLLGAYEQYV.

This clone was counted once. The genes are TRBV4-1 and TRBJ2-4; D might be TRBD2 (5 bases). CDR3 length: 17 residues. In germline, CDR1 is MGHRA, CDR2 YSYEKL. The V and J ends lost 1 base and 5 bases respectively, with 18 bases between them. The CDR3 sequence: CASSQGRTNNWENIQYF. For the CDR3, the DNA is TGCGCCAGCAGCCAAGGGAGGACGAATAACTGGGAAAACATTCAGTACTTC.